These 5 T cell receptor beta chains were sequenced from one sample in a study of T cells in Graves' hyperthyroidism and ophthalmopathy. From RNA transcripts, TCR beta CDR3 regions were amplified. The study used the HTBI primer set for a first-round RT-PCR of the TCR CDR3. One entry per CDR3 protein, called by TCRdb with MiXCR from the multiplex PCR reads. Found here are some 550,000 distinct CDR3 sequences, roughly 20% of them singletons; the top ten hold roughly 29%. Sequencing was carried out using blood. The source is a man aged 18 to 35 with Graves' hyperthyroidism.

This clonotype showed up many times. The genes are TRBV20-1 and TRBJ2-2; the D gene is possibly TRBD1 (5 bases). This CDR3 has 13 amino acids. V lost 3 bases and J 3 bases, leaving 8 bases between the germline ends. CDR1 and CDR2 (germline): DFQATT, SNEGSKA (reference sequence). The chain's CDR3 is CSASKGYTGELFF. As DNA, the CDR3 is TGCAGTGCTAGTAAGGGGTACACCGGGGAGCTGTTTTTT.

This clonotype has ten or more counts. The chain links TRBV6-1 to TRBJ1-1; D is unclear. CDR3 length: 14 amino acids. Germline loops: CDR1 MNHNS, CDR2 SASEGT. V lost 6 bases to trimming and J lost 2 bases, with 13 bases between them. CDR3 coding DNA: TGTGCCAGCAGCATTACCCGGGAAAACACTGAAGCTTTCTTT. This codes for CASSITRENTEAFF.

The chain is built from TRBV6-2 or TRBV6-3 and TRBJ1-2, with D possibly being TRBD1 (5 bases). V lost 1 base to trimming and J lost 5 bases, with 17 bases between them. The CDR3 contains 16 residues. The germline gives CDR1 MNHEY, CDR2 SVGEGT. The CDR3 reads CASSYYDLTDQYGYTF. CDR3 DNA: TGTGCCAGCAGTTACTACGACCTGACAGACCAATATGGCTACACCTTC.

This clonotype showed up many times. The chain employs TRBV6-5 and TRBJ2-5, with TRBD2 matching 13 bases. The germline V gene has CDR1 MNHEY and CDR2 SVGAGI. J lost 3 bases, V lost 6 bases, and 4 bases had no gene match. The CDR3 contains 15 residues. The CDR3 here is CASSLLAGGEETQYF. CDR3 bases: TGTGCCAGCAGCCTACTAGCGGGGGGGGAAGAGACCCAGTACTTC.

The table lists this clonotype with many counts. The rearrangement links TRBV19 to TRBJ1-5; 7 bases map to TRBD1. The V and J ends lost 7 bases and 0 bases, in that order; junction bases with no gene match: 6. Germline V CDR1 and CDR2: LNHDA, SQIVND (reference sequence). The CDR3 covers 15 residues. The CDR3 here is CASNMGQSSNQPQHF. The CDR3 DNA sequence: TGTGCCAGTAATATGGGACAGAGTAGCAATCAGCCCCAGCATTTT.